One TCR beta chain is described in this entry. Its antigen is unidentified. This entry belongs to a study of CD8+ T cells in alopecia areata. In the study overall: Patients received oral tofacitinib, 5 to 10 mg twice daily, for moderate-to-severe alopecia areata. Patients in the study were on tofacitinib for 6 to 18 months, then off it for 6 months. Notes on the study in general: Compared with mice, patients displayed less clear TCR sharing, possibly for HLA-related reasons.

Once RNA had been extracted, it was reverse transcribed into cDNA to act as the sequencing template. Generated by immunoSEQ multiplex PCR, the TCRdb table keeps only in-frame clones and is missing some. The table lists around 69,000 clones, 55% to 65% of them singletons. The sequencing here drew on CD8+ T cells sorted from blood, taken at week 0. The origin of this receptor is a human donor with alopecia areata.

The CDR3: CASSFRGSNYGYTF. DNA for the CDR3: TGTGCCAGCAGCTTCAGGGGTAGTAACTATGGCTACACCTTC. This chain links TRBV5-4 with TRBJ1-2; D might be TRBD1 (6 bases). Trimming shortened V by 2 bases and J by 1 base, and 9 bases separated the two germline ends. Germline V gives CDR1 SGHNT, CDR2 YYREEE (reference sequence). The CDR3 loop spans 14 amino acids.